This TCR beta chain was captured by sequencing in a study of blood T cell repertoires in COVID-19. Study-level information: Spain, Italy and the United States supplied samples that represented acute and convalescent COVID-19. From T cells, B-cell-depleted T cells, or PBMCs came the material, which was cDNA or gDNA.

CDR1 and CDR2 (germline): MNHEY, SMNVEV (reference sequence). The CDR3 covers 13 residues. V was pared by 7 bases and J by 2 bases, with 9 bases between. The authors' processing: Estimation of nucleated cell counts relied on the amplification of reference gene primers. Sequenced by immunoSEQ multiplex PCR; TCRdb stores in-frame clones only, minus some. The V and J calls and clone size were taken over from that table, and D and trimming were inferred from the DNA. The sample contains about 120,000 clones, approximately 80% of which appear only once. The chain has TRBV27 and TRBJ1-3; D is ambiguous. The sample was peripheral blood. The sequence was collected from a woman older than 75 with acute or convalescent COVID-19. CDR3 nucleotides: TGTGCCAGCAAGGGAGGTACTGGAAACACCATATATTTT. It yields the protein CASKGGTGNTIYF.